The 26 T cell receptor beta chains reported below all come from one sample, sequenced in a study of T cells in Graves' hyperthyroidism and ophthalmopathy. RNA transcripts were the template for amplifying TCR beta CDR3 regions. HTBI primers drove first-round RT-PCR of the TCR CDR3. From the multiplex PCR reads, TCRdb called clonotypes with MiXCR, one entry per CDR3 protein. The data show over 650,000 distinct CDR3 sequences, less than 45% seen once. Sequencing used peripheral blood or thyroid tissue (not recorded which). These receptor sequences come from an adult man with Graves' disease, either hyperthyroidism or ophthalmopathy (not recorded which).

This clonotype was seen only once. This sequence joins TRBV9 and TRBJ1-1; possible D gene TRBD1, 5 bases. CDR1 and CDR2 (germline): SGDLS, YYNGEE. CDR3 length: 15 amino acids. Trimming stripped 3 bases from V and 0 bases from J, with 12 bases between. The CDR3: CASSAGDGLNTEAFF. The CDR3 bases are TGTGCCAGCAGCGCGGGGGACGGCCTGAACACTGAAGCTTTCTTT. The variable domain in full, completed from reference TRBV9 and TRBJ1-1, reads DSGVTQTPKHLITATGQRVTLRCSPRSGDLSVYWYQQSLDQGLQFLIQYYNGEERAKGNILERFSAQQFPDLHSELNLSSLELGDSALYFCASSAGDGLNTEAFFGQGTRLTVV.

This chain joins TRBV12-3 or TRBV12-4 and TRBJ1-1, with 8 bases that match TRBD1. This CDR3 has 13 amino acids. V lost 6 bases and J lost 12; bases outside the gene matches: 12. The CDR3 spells CASSPEDRAGSFF. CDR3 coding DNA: TGTGCCAGCAGCCCGGAGGACAGGGCAGGCTCTTTCTTT.

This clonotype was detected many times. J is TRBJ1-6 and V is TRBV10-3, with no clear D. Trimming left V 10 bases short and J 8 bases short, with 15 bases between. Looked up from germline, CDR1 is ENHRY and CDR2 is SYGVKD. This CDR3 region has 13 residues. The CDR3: CATTGSGDSPLHF. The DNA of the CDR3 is TGTGCCACTACCGGTTCCGGCGATTCACCCCTCCACTTT.

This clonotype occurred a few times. CDR3 sequence: CSARDLQIETQYF. In DNA form, the CDR3 reads TGCAGTGCTAGAGATTTACAGATAGAGACCCAGTACTTC. The chain recombines TRBV20-1 with TRBJ2-5; the D is unclear. This CDR3 comprises 13 residues. V was trimmed by 0 bases and J by 4 bases, leaving 9 bases between them. The germline CDR1 and CDR2 sequences are DFQATT and SNEGSKA (reference sequence).

The CDR3 reads CASSSGQDFYGYTF. The CDR3 DNA follows: TGTGCCAGCAGCTCCGGACAGGACTTCTATGGCTACACCTTC. This chain joins TRBV7-9 and TRBJ1-2; 7 positions match TRBD1. Trimming removed 4 bases from V and 4 bases from J; junction bases left unmatched: 6. The germline gives CDR1 SEHNR, CDR2 FQNEAQ (reference sequence). There are 14 residues in the CDR3.

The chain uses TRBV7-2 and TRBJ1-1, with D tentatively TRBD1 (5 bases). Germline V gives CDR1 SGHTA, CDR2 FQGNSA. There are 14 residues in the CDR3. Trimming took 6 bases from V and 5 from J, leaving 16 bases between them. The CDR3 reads CASSFTGVGTEAFF. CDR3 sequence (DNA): TGTGCCAGCAGTTTCACAGGTGTCGGAACTGAAGCTTTCTTT.

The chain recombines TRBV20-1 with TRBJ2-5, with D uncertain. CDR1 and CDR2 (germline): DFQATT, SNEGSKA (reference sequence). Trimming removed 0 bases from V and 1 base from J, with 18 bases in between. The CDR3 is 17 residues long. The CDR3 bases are TGCAGTGCTAGAGATCTGTGGCAGCGTCTATCCCAAGAGACCCAGTACTTC. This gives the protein CSARDLWQRLSQETQYF.

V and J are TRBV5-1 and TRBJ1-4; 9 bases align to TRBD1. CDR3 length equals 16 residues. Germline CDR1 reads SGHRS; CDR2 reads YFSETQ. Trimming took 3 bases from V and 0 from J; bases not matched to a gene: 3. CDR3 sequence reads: CASSSRDRATNEKLFF. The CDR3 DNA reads TGCGCCAGCAGCTCCCGGGACAGGGCAACTAATGAAAAACTGTTTTTT.

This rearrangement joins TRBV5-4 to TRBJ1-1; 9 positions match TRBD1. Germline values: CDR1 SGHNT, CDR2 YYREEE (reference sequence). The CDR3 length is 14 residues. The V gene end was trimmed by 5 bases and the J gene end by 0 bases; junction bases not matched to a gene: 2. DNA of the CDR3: TGTGCCAGCAGACGACAGGGGGTGAACACTGAAGCTTTCTTT. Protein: CASRRQGVNTEAFF.

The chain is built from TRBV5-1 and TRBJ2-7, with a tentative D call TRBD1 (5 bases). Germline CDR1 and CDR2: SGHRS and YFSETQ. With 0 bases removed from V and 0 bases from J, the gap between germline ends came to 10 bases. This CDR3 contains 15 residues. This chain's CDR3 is CASSLVPGLSYEQYF. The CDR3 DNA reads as TGCGCCAGCAGCTTGGTACCAGGGCTCTCCTACGAGCAGTACTTC.

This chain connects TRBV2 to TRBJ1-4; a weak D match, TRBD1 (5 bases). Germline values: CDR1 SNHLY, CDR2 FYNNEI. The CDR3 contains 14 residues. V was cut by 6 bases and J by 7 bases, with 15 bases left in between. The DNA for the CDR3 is TGTGCCAGCAGAGGTTTTGGGGGACTTGAAAAACTGTTTTTT. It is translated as CASRGFGGLEKLFF.

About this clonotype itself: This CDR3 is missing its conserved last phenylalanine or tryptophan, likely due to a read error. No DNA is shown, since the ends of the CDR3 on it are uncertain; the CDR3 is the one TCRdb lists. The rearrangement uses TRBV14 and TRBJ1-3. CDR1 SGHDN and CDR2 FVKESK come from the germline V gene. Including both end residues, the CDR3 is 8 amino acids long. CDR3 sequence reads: CASSTRNT.

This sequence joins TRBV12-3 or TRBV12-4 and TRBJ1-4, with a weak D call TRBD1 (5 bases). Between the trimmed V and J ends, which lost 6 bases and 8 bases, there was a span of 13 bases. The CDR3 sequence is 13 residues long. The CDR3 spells CASSQGSGEKLFF. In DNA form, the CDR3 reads TGTGCCAGCAGCCAGGGCTCGGGCGAAAAACTGTTTTTT.

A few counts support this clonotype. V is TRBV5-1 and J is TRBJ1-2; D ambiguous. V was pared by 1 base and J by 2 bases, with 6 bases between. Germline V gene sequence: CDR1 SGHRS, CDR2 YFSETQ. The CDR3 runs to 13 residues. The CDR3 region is CASSLSLNYGYTF. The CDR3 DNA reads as TGCGCCAGCAGCTTGAGCCTGAACTATGGCTACACCTTC.

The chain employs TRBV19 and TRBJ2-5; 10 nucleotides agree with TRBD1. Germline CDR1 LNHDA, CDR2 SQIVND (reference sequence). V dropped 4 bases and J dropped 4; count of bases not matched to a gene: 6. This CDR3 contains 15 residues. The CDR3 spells CASSSQTGGVETQYF. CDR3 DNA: TGTGCCAGTAGTAGCCAGACAGGGGGCGTAGAGACCCAGTACTTC.

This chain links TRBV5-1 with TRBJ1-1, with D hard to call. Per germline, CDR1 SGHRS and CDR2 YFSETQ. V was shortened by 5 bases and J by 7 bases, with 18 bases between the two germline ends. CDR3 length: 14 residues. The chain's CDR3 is CASRPSGRTNEAFF. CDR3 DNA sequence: TGCGCCAGCAGACCTTCAGGCCGAACTAATGAAGCTTTCTTT.

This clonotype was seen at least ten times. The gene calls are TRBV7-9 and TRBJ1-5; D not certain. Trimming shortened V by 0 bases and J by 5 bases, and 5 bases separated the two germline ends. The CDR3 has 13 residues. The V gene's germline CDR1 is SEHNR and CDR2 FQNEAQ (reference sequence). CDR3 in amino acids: CASSLAEYQPQHF. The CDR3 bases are TGTGCCAGCAGCTTAGCGGAGTATCAGCCCCAGCATTTT. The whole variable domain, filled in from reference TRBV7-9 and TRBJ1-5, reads DTGVSQNPRHKITKRGQNVTFRCDPISEHNRLYWYRQTLGQGPEFLTYFQNEAQLEKSRLLSDRFSAERPKGSFSTLEIQRTEQGDSAMYLCASSLAEYQPQHFGDGTRLSIL.

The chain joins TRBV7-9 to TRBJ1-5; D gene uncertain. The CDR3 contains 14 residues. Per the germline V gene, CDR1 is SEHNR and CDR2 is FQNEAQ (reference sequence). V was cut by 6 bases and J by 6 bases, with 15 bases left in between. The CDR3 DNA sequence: TGTGCCAGCAGTTTTATAAGACCAGGTCAGCCCCAGCATTTT. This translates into CASSFIRPGQPQHF.

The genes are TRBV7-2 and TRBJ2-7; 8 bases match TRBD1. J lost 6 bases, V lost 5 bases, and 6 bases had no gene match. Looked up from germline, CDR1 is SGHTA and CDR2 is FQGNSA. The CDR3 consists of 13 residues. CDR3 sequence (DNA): TGTGCCAGCAGCACAGGGGGGACCTCCGAGCAGTACTTC. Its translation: CASSTGGTSEQYF.

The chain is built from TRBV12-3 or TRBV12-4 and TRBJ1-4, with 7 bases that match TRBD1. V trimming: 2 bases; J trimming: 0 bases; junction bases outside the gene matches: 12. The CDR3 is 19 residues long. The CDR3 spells CASSLWVEGGYATNEKLFF. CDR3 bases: TGTGCCAGCAGTTTATGGGTCGAAGGGGGCTATGCAACTAATGAAAAACTGTTTTTT.

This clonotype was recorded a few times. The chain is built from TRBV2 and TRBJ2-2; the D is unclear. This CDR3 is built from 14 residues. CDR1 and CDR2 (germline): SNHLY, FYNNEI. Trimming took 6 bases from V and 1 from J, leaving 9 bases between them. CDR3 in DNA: TGTGCCAGCAGGGTGACACAGAACACCGGGGAGCTGTTTTTT. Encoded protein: CASRVTQNTGELFF.

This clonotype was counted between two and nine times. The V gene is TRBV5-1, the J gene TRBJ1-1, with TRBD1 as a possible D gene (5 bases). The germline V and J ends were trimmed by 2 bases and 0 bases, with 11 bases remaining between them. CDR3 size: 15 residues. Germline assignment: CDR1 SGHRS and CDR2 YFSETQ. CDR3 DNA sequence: TGCGCCAGCAGCTTCCAGACAGACTTGAACACTGAAGCTTTCTTT. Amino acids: CASSFQTDLNTEAFF.

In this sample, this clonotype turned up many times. As DNA, the CDR3 is TGTGCCAGCAGCTTGGAGTATGAAGCTTTCTTT. It codes for CASSLEYEAFF. V is TRBV7-9 and J is TRBJ1-1; D not certain. V shed 3 bases and J shed 7 bases, with 6 bases lying between them. Germline V gene data show CDR1 as SEHNR and CDR2 as FQNEAQ (reference sequence). This CDR3 is 11 amino acids long.

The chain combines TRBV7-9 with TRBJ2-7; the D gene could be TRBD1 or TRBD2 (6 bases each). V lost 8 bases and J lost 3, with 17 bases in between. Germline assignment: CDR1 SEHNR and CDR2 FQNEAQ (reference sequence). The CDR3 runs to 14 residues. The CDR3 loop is CASDRGGMDYEQYF. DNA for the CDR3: TGTGCCAGCGACCGAGGGGGGATGGACTACGAGCAGTACTTC. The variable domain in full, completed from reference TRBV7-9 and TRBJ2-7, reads DTGVSQNPRHKITKRGQNVTFRCDPISEHNRLYWYRQTLGQGPEFLTYFQNEAQLEKSRLLSDRFSAERPKGSFSTLEIQRTEQGDSAMYLCASDRGGMDYEQYFGPGTRLTVT.

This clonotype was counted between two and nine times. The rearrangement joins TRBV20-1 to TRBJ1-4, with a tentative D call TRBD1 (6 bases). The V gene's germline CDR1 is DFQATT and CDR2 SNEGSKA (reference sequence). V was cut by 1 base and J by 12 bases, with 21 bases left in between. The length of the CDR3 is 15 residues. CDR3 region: CSARGVRGARVQLFF. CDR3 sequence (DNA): TGCAGTGCTAGAGGAGTTCGGGGGGCGAGGGTCCAACTGTTTTTT.

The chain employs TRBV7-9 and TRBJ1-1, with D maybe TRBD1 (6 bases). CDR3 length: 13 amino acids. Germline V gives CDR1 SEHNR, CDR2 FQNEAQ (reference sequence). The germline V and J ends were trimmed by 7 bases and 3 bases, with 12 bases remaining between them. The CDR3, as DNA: TGTGCCAGCAAAGCAGGGGCACACACTGAAGCTTTCTTT. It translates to CASKAGAHTEAFF.